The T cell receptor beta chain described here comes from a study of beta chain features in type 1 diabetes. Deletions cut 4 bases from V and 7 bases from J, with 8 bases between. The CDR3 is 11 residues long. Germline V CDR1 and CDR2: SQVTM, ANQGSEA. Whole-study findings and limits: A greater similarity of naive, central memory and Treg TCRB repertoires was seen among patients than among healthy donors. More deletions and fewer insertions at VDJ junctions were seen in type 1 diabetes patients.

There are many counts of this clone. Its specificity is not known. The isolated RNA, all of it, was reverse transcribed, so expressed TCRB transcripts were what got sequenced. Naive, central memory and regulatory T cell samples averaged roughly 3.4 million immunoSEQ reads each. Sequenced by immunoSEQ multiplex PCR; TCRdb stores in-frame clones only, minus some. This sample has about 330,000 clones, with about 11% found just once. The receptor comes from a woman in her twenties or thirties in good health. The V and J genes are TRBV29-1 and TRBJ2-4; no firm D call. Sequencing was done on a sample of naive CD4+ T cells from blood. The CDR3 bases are TGCAGCGTTGGTGAGAGGAACATTCAGTACTTC. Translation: CSVGERNIQYF.